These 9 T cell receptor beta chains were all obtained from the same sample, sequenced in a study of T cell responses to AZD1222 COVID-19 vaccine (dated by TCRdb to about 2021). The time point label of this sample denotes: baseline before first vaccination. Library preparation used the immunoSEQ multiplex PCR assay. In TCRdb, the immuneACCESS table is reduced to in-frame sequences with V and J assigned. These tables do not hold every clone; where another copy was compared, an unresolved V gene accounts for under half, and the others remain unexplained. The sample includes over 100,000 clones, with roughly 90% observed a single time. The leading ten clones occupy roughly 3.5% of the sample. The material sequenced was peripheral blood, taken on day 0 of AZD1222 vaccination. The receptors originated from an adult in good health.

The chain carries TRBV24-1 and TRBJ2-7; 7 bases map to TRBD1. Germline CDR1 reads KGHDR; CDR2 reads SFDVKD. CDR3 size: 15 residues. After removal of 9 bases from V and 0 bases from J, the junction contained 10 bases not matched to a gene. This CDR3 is CATSESQGVSYEQYF. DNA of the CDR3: TGTGCCACCTCAGAATCCCAGGGGGTCTCCTACGAGCAGTACTTC.

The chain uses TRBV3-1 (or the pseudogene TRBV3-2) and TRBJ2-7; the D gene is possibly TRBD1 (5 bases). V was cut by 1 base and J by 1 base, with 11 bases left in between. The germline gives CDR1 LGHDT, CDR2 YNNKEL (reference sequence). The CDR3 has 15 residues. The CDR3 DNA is TGTGCCAGCAGCCAAGGACTCGACAGTTCCTACGAGCAGTACTTC. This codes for CASSQGLDSSYEQYF.

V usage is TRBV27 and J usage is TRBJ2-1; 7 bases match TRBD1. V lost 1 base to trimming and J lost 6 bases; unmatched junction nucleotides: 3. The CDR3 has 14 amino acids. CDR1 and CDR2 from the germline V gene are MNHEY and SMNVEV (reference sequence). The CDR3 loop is CASSLWTGRNEQFF. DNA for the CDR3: TGTGCCAGCAGTTTATGGACAGGTCGCAATGAGCAGTTCTTC.

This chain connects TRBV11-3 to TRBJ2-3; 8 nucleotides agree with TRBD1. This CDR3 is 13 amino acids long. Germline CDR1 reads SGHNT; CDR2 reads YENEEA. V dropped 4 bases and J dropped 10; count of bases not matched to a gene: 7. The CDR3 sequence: CASSSHRGASQYF. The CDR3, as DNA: TGTGCCAGCAGCTCCCACAGGGGGGCTTCGCAGTATTTT.

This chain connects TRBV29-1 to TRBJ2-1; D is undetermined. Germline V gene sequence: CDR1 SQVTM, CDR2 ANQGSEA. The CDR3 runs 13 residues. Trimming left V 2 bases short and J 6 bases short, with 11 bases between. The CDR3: CSVELATFNEQFF. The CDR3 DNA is TGCAGCGTTGAACTGGCTACCTTCAATGAGCAGTTCTTC.

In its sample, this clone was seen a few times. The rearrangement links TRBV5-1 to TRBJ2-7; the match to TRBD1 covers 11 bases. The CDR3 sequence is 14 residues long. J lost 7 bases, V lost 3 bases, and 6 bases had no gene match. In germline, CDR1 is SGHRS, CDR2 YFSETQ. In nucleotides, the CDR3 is TGCGCCAGCAGCTACGGACAGGGGGCGCAAGAGCAGTACTTC. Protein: CASSYGQGAQEQYF.

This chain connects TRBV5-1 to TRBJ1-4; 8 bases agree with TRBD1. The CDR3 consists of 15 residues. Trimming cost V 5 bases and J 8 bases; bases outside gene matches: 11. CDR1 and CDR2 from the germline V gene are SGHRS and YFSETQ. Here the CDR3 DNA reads TGCGCCAGCAGATCCGGACAGGGTAATATGGAAAAACTGTTTTTT. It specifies CASRSGQGNMEKLFF.

CDR3 sequence (DNA): TGTGCCAGTAGTATTTTGGGGTTTAACTATGGCTACACCTTC. Translating it yields CASSILGFNYGYTF. This sequence joins TRBV19 and TRBJ1-2, with no clear D. Trimming took off 3 bases at V and 1 base at J, with 9 bases between the two ends. CDR3 length: 14 residues. Germline CDR1 LNHDA, CDR2 SQIVND (reference sequence).

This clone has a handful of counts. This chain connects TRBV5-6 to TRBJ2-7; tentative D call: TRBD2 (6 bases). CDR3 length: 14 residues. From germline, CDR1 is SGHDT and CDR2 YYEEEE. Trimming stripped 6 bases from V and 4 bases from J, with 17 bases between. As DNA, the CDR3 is TGTGCCAGCAAATTGCGGGGCAAAAAATACGAGCAGTACTTC. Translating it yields CASKLRGKKYEQYF. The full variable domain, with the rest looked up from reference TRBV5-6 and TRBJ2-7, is DAGVTQSPTHLIKTRGQQVTLRCSPKSGHDTVSWYQQALGQGPQFIFQYYEEEERQRGNFPDRFSGHQFPNYSSELNVNALLLGDSALYLCASKLRGKKYEQYFGPGTRLTVT.